The following is a T cell receptor beta chain sequence with its context. What antigen it recognizes has not been identified. It has no much larger one-base neighbor in the sample; base qualities were not kept. Receptor amplification or capture employed PCR. Sequencing used an Illumina HiSeq 2500. To normalize quantification of the TCRbeta repertoire, the TCR libraries were built with molecular barcoding that relied on unique molecular identifiers. The public sequencing data were trimmed at Q25 with fastp and processed into clonotypes with MiXCR by TCRdb, which kept only in-frame beta chains. Rows matching on CDR3 protein sequence are summarized as one entry with the most common DNA and genes. Counted in this sample were just under 550,000 distinct CDR3 sequences; around 17% of them appeared once. Around 3.3% of the sample rests with the top ten. This entry belongs to a study of T-cell reconstitution after alpha-beta-depleted transplantation in children (dated by TCRdb to 2016 to 2018). Some background on the complete study: T-cell immune reconstitution after TCRalphabeta/CD19-depleted allogeneic hematopoietic cell transplantation in children was quantitatively tracked in the study by means of TCR repertoire profiling.

V loses 4 bases of germline sequence and J loses 6 bases, and the interval between the two ends is 17 bases. CDR1 and CDR2, looked up from the germline V gene (reference sequence), are MNHEY and SMNVEV. The CDR3 contains 15 residues, cysteine and phenylalanine counted. CDR3 DNA only is kept here, 45 bases in frame from base 1. The rearranged segments are TRBV27 and TRBJ2-3, with a tentative D call of TRBD1 or TRBD2, each matching 5 bases. Material: PBMCs from the stem cell graft donor, obtained from the stem cell graft. The sequence was obtained from a human donor who donated a stem cell graft to a child with acute lymphoblastic leukemia. The sequence in DNA is TGTGCCAGCAGTTCTCGGGACGGCCGCAAGGATACGCAGTATTTT. This sequence encodes CASSSRDGRKDTQYF.